These 10 T cell receptor beta chains came from one sample sequenced in a study of T cells in severe cutaneous drug reactions (dated by TCRdb to about 2019). These reads were obtained on an Illumina MiSeq. Library preparation used the iRepertoire multiplex PCR system with TCR subtype-specific primers for both bulk and single-cell sequencing. The reads went through TCRdb reprocessing, and each CDR3 protein sequence gets one entry with no DNA. The sample table includes 5,000 to 7,500 distinct CDR3 sequences. The ten most abundant clones make up around 30% of the sample. Sequenced donors were patients with carbamazepine-induced Stevens-Johnson syndrome or toxic epidermal necrolysis (CBZ-SJS/TEN). Sequenced material: cells from a skin blister. In the paper's terms, the cell subset or site label means: unsorted cells from skin lesion blisters. All receptors come from a human donor with toxic epidermal necrolysis, a severe cutaneous drug reaction.

The V call is TRBV6-2 or TRBV6-3, the J call TRBJ1-1; TCRdb returns TRBD1, unconfirmable since there is no DNA. Germline CDR1 reads MNHEY; CDR2 reads SVGEGT. This CDR3 is 14 amino acids long. CDR3 protein: CASSTPLTTAEAFF.

The gene calls are TRBV29-1 and TRBJ2-5; the D call from TCRdb, TRBD1, cannot be confirmed without DNA. This CDR3 has 15 residues. The germline V gene has CDR1 SQVTM and CDR2 ANQGSEA. The CDR3: CSVEGPRGAGKTQYF.

This CDR3 is CATQRAAGLNQPQHF. The rearrangement uses TRBV28 and TRBJ1-5. The germline CDR1 and CDR2 sequences are MDHEN and SYDVKM. The CDR3 totals 15 residues.

The chain employs TRBV7-2 and TRBJ2-2. The CDR3 covers 13 residues. The germline V gene has CDR1 SGHTA and CDR2 FQGNSA. The CDR3 sequence: CASSLGYLGELFF.

The chain employs TRBV5-8 and TRBJ2-6. The CDR3 extends over 14 amino acids. Germline CDR1 SGHTS, CDR2 YDEGEE. This chain's CDR3 is CASRGLSGANVLTF.

The chain recombines TRBV27 with TRBJ2-7. The CDR3 has 15 residues. Germline V gene sequence: CDR1 MNHEY, CDR2 SMNVEV (reference sequence). CDR3 loop: CASSLSSGRAYEQYF.

The CDR3 sequence is CASSLTGPLVAYEQYF. The rearrangement joins TRBV6-5 to TRBJ2-7; TCRdb's D call, TRBD1, is unchecked because there is no DNA. Germline CDR1 reads MNHEY; CDR2 reads SVGAGI. The CDR3 is 16 amino acids.

The rearrangement uses TRBV9 and TRBJ2-5. Germline V lookup: CDR1 SGDLS, CDR2 YYNGEE. The CDR3 length is 13 residues. This CDR3 reads CASSVQDRETQYF.

This chain joins TRBV5-6 and TRBJ1-1; the D gene TCRdb calls, TRBD1, cannot be checked with no DNA. This CDR3 is 13 amino acids long. Germline lookup yields CDR1 SGHDT and CDR2 YYEEEE. CDR3 protein: CASRPGADTEAFF.

The V and J genes are TRBV5-1 and TRBJ2-1; checking the TCRdb D call of TRBD1 is not possible without DNA. Germline assignment: CDR1 SGHRS and CDR2 YFSETQ. The CDR3 totals 15 residues. CDR3: CASSPLGGGGNEQFF.